The rows below give T cell receptor beta chains drawn from one sample of a study of blood T cell repertoires in COVID-19. Method: immunoSEQ multiplex PCR; TCRdb's copy keeps in-frame clones and lacks some. The sample has about 230,000 clones; about 87% are singletons. The source material was PBMCs or T cells enriched from blood (not recorded which). The receptor source for this set is a woman aged 40 to 50 with acute COVID-19. Both conserved end residues are part of each CDR3. The D gene is left open where the match is weak. Not every row has a clone size; where given, it reads once, few, many or a size class.

v_gene	j_gene	d_gene	abundance	CDR3aa
TRBV6-1	TRBJ2-2	TRBD2	NA	CASSEGTSRNTGELFF
TRBV25-1	TRBJ1-3	TRBD1	few	CASRALTGGTGNTIYF
TRBV19	TRBJ2-1	TRBD2	NA	CASSTRTSGRSYNEQFF
TRBV29-1	TRBJ2-3	NA	NA	CSVDPGGTDTQYF
TRBV12-3/TRBV12-4	TRBJ2-4	TRBD2	NA	CASSLGGLSPYF
TRBV7-8	TRBJ1-5	TRBD1	NA	CASSLDYRTGWANDQPQHF
TRBV27	TRBJ1-1	TRBD1	NA	CASSVSGTGNTEAFF
TRBV19	TRBJ1-2	NA	once	CASSISGAWGYTF
TRBV5-1	TRBJ2-5	TRBD1	NA	CASSLGQGGETQYF
TRBV7-9	TRBJ2-2	NA	NA	CASSWRTGNTGELFF
TRBV18	TRBJ1-1	NA	once	CASSLDSRPSRNTEAFF
TRBV27	TRBJ2-1	NA	few	CASSFVPLGSSYNEQFF
TRBV6-2/TRBV6-3	TRBJ1-4	NA	NA	CASSTYRGNEKLFF
TRBV2	TRBJ1-2	NA	NA	CASYEQINYGYTF
TRBV3-1/TRBV3-2	TRBJ2-1	NA	NA	CASISPAGGANEQFF
TRBV10-3	TRBJ2-2	TRBD2	few	CAIKGTSGGANTGELFF
TRBV24-1	TRBJ2-1	TRBD1	NA	CATSDPGGTRRNEQFF